This T cell receptor beta chain was recovered during a study of cytomegalovirus exposure and HLA in healthy donors. Study context: There were approximately 80 million unique TCRs (from HLA-typed donors) in an early data release. General observations from the study: Researchers reportedly found TCR beta sequences accurately predicted most subjects' HLA-A and HLA-B alleles.

Both 60 Vbeta primers and 13 Jbeta primers went into the PCR. Here immunoSEQ multiplex PCR was the method, and the copy in TCRdb shows in-frame clones only, minus some. The profile shows fewer than 250,000 clones, 80% to 85% of them singletons. A remark on this clone: The antigen is unknown.

The V gene's germline CDR1 is GTSNPN and CDR2 SVGIG (reference sequence). CDR3 length: 16 amino acids. J was trimmed by 0 bases and V by 1 base; bases with no gene match: 8. This chain joins TRBV30 and TRBJ2-5; 7 bases line up with TRBD2. The TCR was taken from a boy under 10 years old in good health and CMV-seronegative. The material sequenced was PBMCs. CDR3 amino acids: CAWSAPGLRYQETQYF. The CDR3 DNA reads TGTGCCTGGAGTGCTCCGGGACTACGGTACCAAGAGACCCAGTACTTC.